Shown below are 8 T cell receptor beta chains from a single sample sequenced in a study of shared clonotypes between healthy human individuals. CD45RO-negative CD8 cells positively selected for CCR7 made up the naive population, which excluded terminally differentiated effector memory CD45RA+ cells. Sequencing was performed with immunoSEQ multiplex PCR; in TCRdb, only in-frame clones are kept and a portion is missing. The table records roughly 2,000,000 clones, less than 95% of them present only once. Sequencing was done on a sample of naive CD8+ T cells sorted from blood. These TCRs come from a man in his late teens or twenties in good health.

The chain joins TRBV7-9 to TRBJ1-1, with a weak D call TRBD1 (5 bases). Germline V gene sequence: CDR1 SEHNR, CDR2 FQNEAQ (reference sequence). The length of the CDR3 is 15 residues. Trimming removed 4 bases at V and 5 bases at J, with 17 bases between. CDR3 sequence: CASSSPIGAGTEAFF. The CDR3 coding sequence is TGTGCCAGCAGCTCCCCAATAGGGGCGGGTACTGAAGCTTTCTTT.

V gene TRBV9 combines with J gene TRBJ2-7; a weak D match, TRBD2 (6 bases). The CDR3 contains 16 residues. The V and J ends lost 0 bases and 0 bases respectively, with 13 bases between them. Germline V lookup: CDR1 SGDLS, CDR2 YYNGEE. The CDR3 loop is CASSVGSGGSSYEQYF. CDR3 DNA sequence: TGTGCCAGCAGCGTAGGGTCCGGAGGGAGCTCCTACGAGCAGTACTTC.

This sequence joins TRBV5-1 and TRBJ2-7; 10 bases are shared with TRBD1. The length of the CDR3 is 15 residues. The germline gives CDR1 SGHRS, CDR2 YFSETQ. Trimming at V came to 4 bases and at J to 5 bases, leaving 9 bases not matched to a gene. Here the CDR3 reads CASSVRDRGFHEQYF. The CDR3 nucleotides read TGCGCCAGCAGCGTCCGGGACAGGGGTTTCCACGAGCAGTACTTC.

As DNA, the CDR3 is TGTGCCAGCAGCCCCGACAGGGGGCCTGGTAGAGAGAACACTGAAGCTTTCTTT. This gives the protein CASSPDRGPGRENTEAFF. The gene calls are TRBV7-9 and TRBJ1-1; TRBD1 agrees at 10 bases. The germline gives CDR1 SEHNR, CDR2 FQNEAQ (reference sequence). This CDR3 spans 18 amino acids. With V trimmed by 5 bases and J by 1 base, 13 bases remained unmatched.

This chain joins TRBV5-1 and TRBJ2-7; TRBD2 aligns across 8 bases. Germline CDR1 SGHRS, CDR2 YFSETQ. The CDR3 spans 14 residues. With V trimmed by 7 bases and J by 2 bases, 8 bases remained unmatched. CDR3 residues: CASRLSGSPYEQYF. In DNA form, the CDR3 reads TGCGCCAGCCGTCTAAGCGGGAGTCCCTACGAGCAGTACTTC.

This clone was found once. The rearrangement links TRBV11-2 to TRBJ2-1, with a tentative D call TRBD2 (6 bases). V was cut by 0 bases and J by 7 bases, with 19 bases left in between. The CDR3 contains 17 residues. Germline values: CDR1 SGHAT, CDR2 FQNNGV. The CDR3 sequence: CASSLDEGLSIRNEQFF. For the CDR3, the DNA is TGTGCCAGCAGCTTAGATGAGGGACTCTCCATTAGGAATGAGCAGTTCTTC.

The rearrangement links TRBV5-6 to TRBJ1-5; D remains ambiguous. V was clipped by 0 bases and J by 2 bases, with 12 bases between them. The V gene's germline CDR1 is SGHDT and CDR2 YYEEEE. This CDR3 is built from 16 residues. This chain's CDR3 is CASSLGRDGGNQPQHF. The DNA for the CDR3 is TGTGCCAGCAGCTTGGGTAGGGATGGTGGCAATCAGCCCCAGCATTTT.

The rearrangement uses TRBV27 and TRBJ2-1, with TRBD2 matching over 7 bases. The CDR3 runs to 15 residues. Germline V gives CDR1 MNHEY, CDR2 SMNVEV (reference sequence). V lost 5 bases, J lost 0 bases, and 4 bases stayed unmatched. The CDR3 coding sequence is TGTGCCAGCAGTCAAGCGGGACTCTCCTACAATGAGCAGTTCTTC. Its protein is CASSQAGLSYNEQFF.